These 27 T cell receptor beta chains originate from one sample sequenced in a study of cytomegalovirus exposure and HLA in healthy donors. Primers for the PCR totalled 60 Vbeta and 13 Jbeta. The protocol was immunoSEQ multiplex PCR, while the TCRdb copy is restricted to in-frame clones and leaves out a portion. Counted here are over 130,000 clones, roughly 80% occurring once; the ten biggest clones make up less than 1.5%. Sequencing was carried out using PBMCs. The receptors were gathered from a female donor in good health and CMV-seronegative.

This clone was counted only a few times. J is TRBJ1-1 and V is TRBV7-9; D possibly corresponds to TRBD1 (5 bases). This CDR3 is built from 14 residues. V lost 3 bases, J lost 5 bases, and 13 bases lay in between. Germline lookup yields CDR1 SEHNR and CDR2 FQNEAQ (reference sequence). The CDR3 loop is CASSLRQGGTEAFF. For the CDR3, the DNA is TGTGCCAGCAGCTTGAGGCAGGGAGGGACTGAAGCTTTCTTT.

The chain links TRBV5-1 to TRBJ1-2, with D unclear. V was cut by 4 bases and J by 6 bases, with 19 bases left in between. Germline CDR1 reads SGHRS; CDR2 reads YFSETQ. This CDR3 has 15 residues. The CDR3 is CASSPPNGRGNGYTF. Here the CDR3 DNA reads TGCGCCAGCAGCCCTCCCAACGGGAGAGGAAATGGCTACACCTTC.

The CDR3 spells CASSGGPGQGFNQPQHF. In nucleotides, the CDR3 is TGTGCCAGCAGTGGGGGCCCGGGACAGGGATTCAATCAGCCCCAGCATTTT. V is TRBV6-1 and J is TRBJ1-5, with 9 bases matching TRBD1. The CDR3 extends over 17 amino acids. Looked up from germline, CDR1 is MNHNS and CDR2 is SASEGT. J lost 3 bases, V lost 4 bases, and 10 bases had no gene match.

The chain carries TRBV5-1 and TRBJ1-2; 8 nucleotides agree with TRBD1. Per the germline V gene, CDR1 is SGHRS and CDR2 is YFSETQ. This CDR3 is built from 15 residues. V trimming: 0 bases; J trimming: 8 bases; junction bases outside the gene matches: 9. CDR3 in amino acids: CASSLEGRGLKGYTF. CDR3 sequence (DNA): TGCGCCAGCAGCTTGGAGGGCAGGGGGCTGAAAGGCTACACCTTC.

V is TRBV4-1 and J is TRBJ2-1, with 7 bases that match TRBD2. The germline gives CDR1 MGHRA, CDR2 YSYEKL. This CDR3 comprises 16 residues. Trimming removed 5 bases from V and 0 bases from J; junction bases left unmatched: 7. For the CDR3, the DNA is TGCGCCAGCAGCGCTCAGCGGGGTAGCTCCTACAATGAGCAGTTCTTC. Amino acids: CASSAQRGSSYNEQFF.

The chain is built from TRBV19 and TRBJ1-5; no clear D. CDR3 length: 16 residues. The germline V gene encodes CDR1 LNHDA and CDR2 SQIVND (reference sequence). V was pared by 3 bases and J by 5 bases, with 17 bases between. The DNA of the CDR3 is TGTGCCAGTAGTATGATTACAGCGGGTGAGGATCAGCCCCAGCATTTT. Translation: CASSMITAGEDQPQHF.

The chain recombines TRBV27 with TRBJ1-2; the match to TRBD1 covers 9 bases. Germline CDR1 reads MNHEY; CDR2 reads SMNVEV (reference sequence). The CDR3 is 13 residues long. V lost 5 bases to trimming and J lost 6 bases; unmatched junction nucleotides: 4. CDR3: CASSTRTGDGYTF. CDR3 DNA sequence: TGTGCCAGCAGTACACGGACAGGGGATGGCTACACCTTC.

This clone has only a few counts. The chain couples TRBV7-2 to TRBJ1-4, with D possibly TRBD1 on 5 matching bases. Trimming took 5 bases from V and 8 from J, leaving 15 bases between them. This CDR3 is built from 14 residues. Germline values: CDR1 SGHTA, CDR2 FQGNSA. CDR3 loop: CASSANWGDEKLFF. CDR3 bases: TGTGCCAGCAGCGCGAACTGGGGGGACGAAAAACTGTTTTTT.

CDR3 in DNA: TGTGCCAGCAGTTCCAGGGGGGCTAACTATGGCTACACCTTC. It is translated as CASSSRGANYGYTF. The chain is built from TRBV28 and TRBJ1-2; TRBD1 matches 7 bases. The CDR3 is 14 residues long. Trimming took 4 bases from V and 0 from J; bases not matched to a gene: 2. CDR1 and CDR2 from the germline V gene are MDHEN and SYDVKM.

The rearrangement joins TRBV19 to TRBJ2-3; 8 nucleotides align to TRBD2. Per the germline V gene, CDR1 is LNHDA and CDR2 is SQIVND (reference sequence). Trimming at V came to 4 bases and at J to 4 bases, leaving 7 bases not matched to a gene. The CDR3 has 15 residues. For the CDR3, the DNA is TGTGCCAGTAGTACCAGCGGGAGAACCGCAGATACGCAGTATTTT. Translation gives CASSTSGRTADTQYF. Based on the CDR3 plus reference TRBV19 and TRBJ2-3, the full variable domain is DGGITQSPKYLFRKEGQNVTLSCEQNLNHDAMYWYRQDPGQGLRLIYYSQIVNDFQKGDIAEGYSVSREKKESFPLTVTSAQKNPTAFYLCASSTSGRTADTQYFGPGTRLTVL.

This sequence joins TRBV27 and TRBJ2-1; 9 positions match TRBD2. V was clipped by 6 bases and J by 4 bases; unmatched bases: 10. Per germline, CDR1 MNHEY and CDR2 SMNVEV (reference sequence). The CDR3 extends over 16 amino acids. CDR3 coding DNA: TGTGCCAGCAGCTTTGCGGGGCTAGCGGGGTACAATGAGCAGTTCTTC. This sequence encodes CASSFAGLAGYNEQFF.

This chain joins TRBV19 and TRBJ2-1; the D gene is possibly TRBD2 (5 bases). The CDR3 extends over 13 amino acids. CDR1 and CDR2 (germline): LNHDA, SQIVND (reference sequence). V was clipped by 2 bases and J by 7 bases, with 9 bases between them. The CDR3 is CASSILAGNEQFF. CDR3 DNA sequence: TGTGCCAGTAGTATACTAGCTGGAAATGAGCAGTTCTTC.

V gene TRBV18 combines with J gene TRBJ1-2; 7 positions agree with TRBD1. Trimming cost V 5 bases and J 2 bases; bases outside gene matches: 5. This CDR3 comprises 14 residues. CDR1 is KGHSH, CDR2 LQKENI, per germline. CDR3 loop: CASSSVTGNYGYTF. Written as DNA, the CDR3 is TGTGCCAGCTCATCCGTGACAGGGAACTATGGCTACACCTTC.

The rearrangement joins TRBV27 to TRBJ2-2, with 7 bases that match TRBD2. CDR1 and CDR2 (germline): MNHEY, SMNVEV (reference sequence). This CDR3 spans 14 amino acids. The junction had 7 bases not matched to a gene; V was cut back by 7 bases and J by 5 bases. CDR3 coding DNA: TGTGCCAGCATATCGGGGGGTGGGACCGGGGAGCTGTTTTTT. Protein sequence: CASISGGGTGELFF.

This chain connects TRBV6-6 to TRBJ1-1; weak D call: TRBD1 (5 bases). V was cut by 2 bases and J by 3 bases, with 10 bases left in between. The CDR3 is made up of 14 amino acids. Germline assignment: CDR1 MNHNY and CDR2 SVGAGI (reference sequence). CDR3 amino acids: CASSYRGRDTEAFF. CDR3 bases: TGTGCCAGCAGTTACAGGGGTAGGGACACTGAAGCTTTCTTT.

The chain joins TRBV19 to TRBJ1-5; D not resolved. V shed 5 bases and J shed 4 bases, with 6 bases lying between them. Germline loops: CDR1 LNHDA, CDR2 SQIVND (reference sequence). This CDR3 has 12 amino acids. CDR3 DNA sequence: TGTGCCAGTAGTCCTTTAAATCAGCCCCAGCATTTT. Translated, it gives CASSPLNQPQHF.

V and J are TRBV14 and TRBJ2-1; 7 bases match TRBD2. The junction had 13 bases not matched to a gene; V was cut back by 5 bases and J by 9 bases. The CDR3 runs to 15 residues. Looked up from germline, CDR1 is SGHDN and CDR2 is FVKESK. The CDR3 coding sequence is TGTGCCAGCAGCGAGATGAGGGCTAGCGGCTTTGAGCAGTTCTTC. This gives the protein CASSEMRASGFEQFF.

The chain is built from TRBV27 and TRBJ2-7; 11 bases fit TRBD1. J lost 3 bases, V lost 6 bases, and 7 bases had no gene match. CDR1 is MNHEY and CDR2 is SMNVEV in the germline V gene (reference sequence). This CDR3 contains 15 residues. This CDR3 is CASSRPGQGGYEQYF. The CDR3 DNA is TGTGCCAGCAGCCGGCCGGGACAGGGGGGCTACGAGCAGTACTTC.

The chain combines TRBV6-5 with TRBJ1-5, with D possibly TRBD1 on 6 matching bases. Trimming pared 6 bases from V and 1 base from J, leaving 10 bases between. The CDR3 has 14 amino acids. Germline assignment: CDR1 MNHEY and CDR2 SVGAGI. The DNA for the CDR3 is TGTGCCAGCAGCCATACAGGGAGCAATCAGCCCCAGCATTTT. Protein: CASSHTGSNQPQHF.

Written as DNA, the CDR3 is TGTGCCAGCAGTTTAGGACTAGCGGGAGGGTCGAACGAGCAGTACTTC. Translated: CASSLGLAGGSNEQYF. The V call is TRBV27, the J call TRBJ2-7; 15 bases line up with TRBD2. V trimming: 2 bases; J trimming: 5 bases; junction bases outside the gene matches: 4. Germline values: CDR1 MNHEY, CDR2 SMNVEV (reference sequence). CDR3 length: 16 residues.

The CDR3 spells CASSSPPAGAFF. The CDR3 bases are TGTGCCAGCAGCTCCCCCCCGGCAGGAGCTTTCTTT. This rearrangement joins TRBV7-9 to TRBJ1-1, with unresolved D. This CDR3 has 12 amino acids. Germline CDR1 SEHNR, CDR2 FQNEAQ (reference sequence). Trimming took 4 bases from V and 10 from J, leaving 13 bases between them.

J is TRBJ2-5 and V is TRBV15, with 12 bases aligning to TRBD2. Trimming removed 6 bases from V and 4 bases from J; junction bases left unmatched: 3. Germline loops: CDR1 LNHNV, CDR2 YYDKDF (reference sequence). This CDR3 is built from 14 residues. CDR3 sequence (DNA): TGTGCCACCAGAGGGACTAGCGGGTCAGAGACCCAGTACTTC. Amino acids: CATRGTSGSETQYF.

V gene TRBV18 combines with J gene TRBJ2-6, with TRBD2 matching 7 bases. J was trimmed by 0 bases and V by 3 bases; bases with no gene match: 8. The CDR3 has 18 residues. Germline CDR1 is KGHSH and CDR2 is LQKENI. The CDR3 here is CASSPQSGIISGANVLTF. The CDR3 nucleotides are TGTGCCAGCTCACCCCAGAGCGGGATAATCTCTGGGGCCAACGTCCTGACTTTC.

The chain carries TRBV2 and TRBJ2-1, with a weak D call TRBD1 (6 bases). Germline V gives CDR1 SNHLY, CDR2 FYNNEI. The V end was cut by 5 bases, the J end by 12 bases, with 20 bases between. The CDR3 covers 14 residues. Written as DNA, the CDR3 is TGTGCCAGCAGTAACCAGGGGCGACTGCAATCGCAGTTCTTC. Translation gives CASSNQGRLQSQFF.

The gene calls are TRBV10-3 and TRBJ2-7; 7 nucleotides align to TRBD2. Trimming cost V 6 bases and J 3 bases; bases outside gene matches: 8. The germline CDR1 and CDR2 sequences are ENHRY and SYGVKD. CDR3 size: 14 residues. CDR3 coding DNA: TGTGCCATCAGACCTGCGGGAGACTACTACGAGCAGTACTTC. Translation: CAIRPAGDYYEQYF.

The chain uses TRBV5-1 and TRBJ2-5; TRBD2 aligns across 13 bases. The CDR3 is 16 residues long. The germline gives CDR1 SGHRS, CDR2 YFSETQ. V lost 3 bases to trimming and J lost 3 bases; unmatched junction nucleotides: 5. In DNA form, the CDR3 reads TGCGCCAGCAGCTACGGGACTAGCGGGATAGAAGAGACCCAGTACTTC. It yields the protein CASSYGTSGIEETQYF.

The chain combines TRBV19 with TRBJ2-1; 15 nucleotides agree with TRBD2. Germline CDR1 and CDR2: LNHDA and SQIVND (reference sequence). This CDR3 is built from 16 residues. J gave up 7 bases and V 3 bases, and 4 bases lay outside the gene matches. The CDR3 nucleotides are TGTGCCAGTAGTATGGGGACTAGCGGGAGGATGAATGAGCAGTTCTTC. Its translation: CASSMGTSGRMNEQFF.